These 23 T cell receptor beta chains share one sample of origin, sequenced in a study of blood T cell repertoires in COVID-19 (dated by TCRdb to about 2020). Libraries were prepared through the immunoSEQ multiplex PCR assay. Here the immuneACCESS table is served through TCRdb, limited to in-frame sequences with V and J called. Missing clones are a known gap in these copies; in checked studies unresolved V genes cover under half, and the rest lacks a known reason. In all, the sample holds about 69,000 clones, and approximately 90% of those were seen once. The leading ten clones occupy 4.5% to 6% of the sample. The material sequenced was peripheral blood. These receptors came from a woman aged 55 to 70 with active COVID-19.

V usage is TRBV5-4 and J usage is TRBJ2-7, with D uncertain. V lost 0 bases and J 0 bases, leaving 10 bases between the germline ends. In germline, CDR1 is SGHNT, CDR2 YYREEE (reference sequence). The CDR3 length is 15 residues. The DNA of the CDR3 is TGTGCCAGCAGCTTGGGGGCAGGAAGCTCCTACGAGCAGTACTTC. Residues: CASSLGAGSSYEQYF.

The chain recombines TRBV28 with TRBJ2-3; 11 bases match TRBD2. V shed 8 bases, J shed 2 bases, and the junction held 3 bases outside the gene matches. The CDR3 runs 14 residues. Germline V gene data show CDR1 as MDHEN and CDR2 as SYDVKM. Here the CDR3 reads CASLAGGTTDTQYF. DNA for the CDR3: TGTGCCAGCCTAGCGGGAGGTACCACAGATACGCAGTATTTT.

V usage is TRBV18 and J usage is TRBJ1-6; no clear D. The V gene's germline CDR1 is KGHSH and CDR2 LQKENI. V shed 5 bases and J shed 9 bases, with 14 bases lying between them. This CDR3 region has 14 residues. The CDR3 nucleotides read TGTGCCAGCTCAAGGGAGGACTGGGGTTCACCCCTCCACTTT. This encodes CASSREDWGSPLHF.

In its sample, this clone was seen a few times. The rearrangement joins TRBV12-5 to TRBJ2-1; weak D call: TRBD2 (6 bases). V lost 3 bases, J lost 8 bases, and 17 bases lay in between. The CDR3 spans 15 residues. The V gene's germline CDR1 is LGHNT and CDR2 FRNRAP. The CDR3 coding sequence is TGTGCTAGTGGTTTTGGAACGGGAGCCGGGGATGAGCAGTTCTTC. Translation: CASGFGTGAGDEQFF.

This clone appeared a few times. This rearrangement joins TRBV25-1 to TRBJ2-5, with 7 bases identical to TRBD2. Trimming removed 2 bases from V and 5 bases from J; junction bases left unmatched: 5. The germline CDR1 and CDR2 sequences are MGHDK and SYGVNS. This CDR3 is 14 amino acids long. CDR3 coding DNA: TGTGCCAGCAGTGAAGCGGGAGCCGGGGAGACCCAGTACTTC. Amino acid sequence: CASSEAGAGETQYF.

The rearrangement uses TRBV7-8 and TRBJ2-5, with 13 positions matching TRBD2. The CDR3 has 14 amino acids. Germline CDR1 is SGHVS and CDR2 is FQNEAQ. The junction had 1 base not matched to a gene; V was cut back by 5 bases and J by 4 bases. CDR3 DNA: TGTGCCAGCAGCCGGACTAGCGGGGGAGAGACCCAGTACTTC. This codes for CASSRTSGGETQYF.

CDR3 region: CAWSVVQGYGYTF. For the CDR3, the DNA is TGTGCCTGGAGTGTGGTTCAGGGTTATGGCTACACCTTC. The rearrangement uses TRBV30 and TRBJ1-2, with D tentatively TRBD1 (5 bases). The V gene's germline CDR1 is GTSNPN and CDR2 SVGIG (reference sequence). Trimming removed 0 bases from V and 5 bases from J, with 10 bases in between. This CDR3 has 13 residues.

The chain recombines TRBV5-4 with TRBJ2-3, with 7 positions matching TRBD1. CDR3 length: 16 residues. CDR1 is SGHNT and CDR2 is YYREEE in the germline V gene (reference sequence). J gave up 2 bases and V 4 bases, and 10 bases lay outside the gene matches. CDR3 loop: CASSPPGDSLTDTQYF. The DNA of the CDR3 is TGTGCCAGCAGCCCCCCTGGGGACAGCCTCACAGATACGCAGTATTTT.

J is TRBJ1-1 and V is TRBV9; D gene uncertain. Germline loops: CDR1 SGDLS, CDR2 YYNGEE. This CDR3 spans 14 amino acids. Trimming took 0 bases from V and 1 from J, leaving 7 bases between them. In DNA, the CDR3 is TGTGCCAGCAGCGTAGCTACCGCGAACACTGAAGCTTTCTTT. Amino acid sequence: CASSVATANTEAFF. Full variable domain (remainder filled in from reference TRBV9 and TRBJ1-1): DSGVTQTPKHLITATGQRVTLRCSPRSGDLSVYWYQQSLDQGLQFLIQYYNGEERAKGNILERFSAQQFPDLHSELNLSSLELGDSALYFCASSVATANTEAFFGQGTRLTVV.

This chain connects TRBV28 to TRBJ1-5; D ambiguous. Trimming took off 2 bases at V and 0 bases at J, with 17 bases between the two ends. The CDR3 is 18 residues long. Germline V lookup: CDR1 MDHEN, CDR2 SYDVKM. DNA of the CDR3: TGTGCCAGCAGTTTACGCGGAGGTGTTGGTCATAGCAATCAGCCCCAGCATTTT. As protein: CASSLRGGVGHSNQPQHF.

J is TRBJ2-3 and V is TRBV2, with a weak D call TRBD2 (6 bases). The CDR3 is 14 amino acids. From germline, CDR1 is SNHLY and CDR2 FYNNEI. Trimming removed 5 bases at V and 6 bases at J, with 15 bases between. The CDR3 sequence: CASSLLANPDTQYF. The CDR3 coding sequence is TGTGCCAGCAGTCTCCTAGCGAACCCCGATACGCAGTATTTT.

The chain employs TRBV15 and TRBJ2-1; weak D call: TRBD1 (5 bases). Trimming took 4 bases from V and 9 from J, leaving 16 bases between them. The CDR3 is 14 residues long. The germline gives CDR1 LNHNV, CDR2 YYDKDF (reference sequence). In DNA, the CDR3 is TGTGCCACCAGCACTCACACTGGGGCGACTGAGCAGTTCTTC. Translation gives CATSTHTGATEQFF.

This clone was picked up one time. V usage is TRBV2 and J usage is TRBJ2-4; 7 bases are shared with TRBD1. The germline gives CDR1 SNHLY, CDR2 FYNNEI. Germline trimming cut 6 bases from V and 2 bases from J; bases unmatched to any gene: 7. The CDR3 totals 15 residues. The CDR3: CASSPGQHPKNIQYF. The CDR3 DNA sequence: TGTGCCAGCAGCCCGGGACAGCATCCCAAAAACATTCAGTACTTC.

This chain uses TRBV6-1 with TRBJ1-2, with D unresolved. Germline CDR1 and CDR2: MNHNS and SASEGT. Trimming cost V 3 bases and J 0 bases, with 11 bases left between them. This CDR3 spans 15 amino acids. CDR3 protein: CASSDLGRANYGYTF. The CDR3 nucleotides read TGTGCCAGCAGTGATTTGGGCAGAGCTAACTATGGCTACACCTTC.

The rearrangement joins TRBV7-2 to TRBJ1-5, with a tentative D call TRBD1 (5 bases). Trimming removed 5 bases at V and 1 base at J, with 18 bases between. This CDR3 is built from 17 residues. Looked up from germline, CDR1 is SGHTA and CDR2 is FQGNSA. The CDR3 reads CASSTQFVKGSNQPQHF. CDR3 bases: TGTGCCAGCAGCACGCAGTTCGTGAAGGGGAGCAATCAGCCCCAGCATTTT.

This clone has only one observation. The chain employs TRBV7-2 and TRBJ2-7, with TRBD2 matching 11 bases. Trimming at V came to 6 bases and at J to 4 bases, leaving 2 bases not matched to a gene. The CDR3 length is 13 residues. Germline V gene lookup returns CDR1 SGHTA and CDR2 FQGNSA. This chain's CDR3 is CASSLAGGYEQYF. The CDR3 region has the DNA TGTGCCAGCAGTCTAGCGGGAGGTTACGAGCAGTACTTC.

The table lists this clone with a count of one. This chain uses TRBV30 with TRBJ2-3; 7 bases are shared with TRBD1. V shed 3 bases and J 8 bases; nucleotides not matched to a gene: 14. Germline V gene lookup returns CDR1 GTSNPN and CDR2 SVGIG (reference sequence). The CDR3 covers 15 residues. The CDR3 sequence is CAWRPGGQRLGTQYF. The DNA of the CDR3 is TGTGCCTGGAGGCCTGGGGGACAGCGACTCGGTACGCAGTATTTT.

This clone was counted once. The V and J genes are TRBV24-1 and TRBJ2-3; 8 bases agree with TRBD2. Germline V lookup: CDR1 KGHDR, CDR2 SFDVKD. This CDR3 is 17 amino acids long. The trim removed 0 bases at V and 0 bases at J, leaving 4 bases unmatched. The CDR3 is CATSDLVSGGSTDTQYF. CDR3 DNA sequence: TGTGCCACCAGTGATTTGGTTTCGGGGGGGAGCACAGATACGCAGTATTTT.

The chain uses TRBV7-2 and TRBJ2-3, with 7 bases lining up with TRBD1. The CDR3 totals 13 residues. The junction had 1 base not matched to a gene; V was cut back by 3 bases and J by 4 bases. Germline V lookup: CDR1 SGHTA, CDR2 FQGNSA. CDR3: CASSFTGADTQYF. CDR3 DNA sequence: TGTGCCAGCAGCTTTACAGGGGCAGATACGCAGTATTTT.

V and J are TRBV18 and TRBJ2-1; 7 nucleotides line up with TRBD2. The CDR3 is 15 amino acids. CDR1 is KGHSH and CDR2 is LQKENI in the germline V gene. With V trimmed by 6 bases and J by 6 bases, 11 bases remained unmatched. The CDR3 DNA reads as TGTGCCAGCTCGTTCGGGGCGGGGGTATCCAATGAGCAGTTCTTC. Residues: CASSFGAGVSNEQFF.

The CDR3 sequence is CASSPGAQPQHF. The DNA of the CDR3 is TGTGCCAGCAGCCCTGGGGCCCAGCCCCAGCATTTT. The chain uses TRBV7-9 and TRBJ1-5; possibly TRBD1 for D (5 bases). Germline V gene lookup returns CDR1 SEHNR and CDR2 FQNEAQ (reference sequence). V lost 5 bases and J lost 7, with 9 bases in between. The CDR3 has 12 amino acids.

The V gene is TRBV10-3, the J gene TRBJ2-3; 7 bases match TRBD2. The CDR3 has 15 amino acids. Trimming took 1 base from V and 6 from J; bases not matched to a gene: 7. Germline CDR1 reads ENHRY; CDR2 reads SYGVKD. As DNA, the CDR3 is TGTGCCATCAGTGAGTTGGGGGGGGTCAGGGATACGCAGTATTTT. Translation gives CAISELGGVRDTQYF.

The chain couples TRBV14 to TRBJ2-5; 7 bases align to TRBD2. The CDR3 runs to 16 residues. The V gene's germline CDR1 is SGHDN and CDR2 FVKESK. Trimming at V came to 4 bases and at J to 3 bases, leaving 11 bases not matched to a gene. The CDR3 spells CASSLRAPGGKETQYF. In nucleotides, the CDR3 is TGTGCCAGCAGCCTCCGGGCCCCGGGAGGTAAAGAGACCCAGTACTTC.